The rows below give T cell receptor beta chains drawn from one sample of a study of cytomegalovirus exposure and HLA in healthy donors. Only in-frame clones appear in the TCRdb table, and some are missing; sequencing was by immunoSEQ multiplex PCR. The table lists 150,000 to 200,000 clones, 77% of them singletons, with 1.5% to 2% in the top ten. The sample taken for sequencing was PBMCs. The origin of the receptors is a woman aged 25 to 39 in good health and CMV-seronegative. CDR3s include the opening cysteine and the closing phenylalanine or tryptophan. D genes are given only for firm matches. Where a row states a size, it is once, few, many or the class of an expanded clone; other rows omit it.

v_call: TRBV6-4; d_call: TRBD1; j_call: TRBJ1-1; clone_size: .; cdr3_aa: CASSDGGQGPSTEAFF; cdr3_nt: TGTGCCAGCAGTGATGGGGGACAGGGACCGTCCACTGAAGCTTTCTTT
v_call: TRBV7-6; d_call: .; j_call: TRBJ2-7; clone_size: .; cdr3_aa: CASSLEAQSSYEQYF; cdr3_nt: TGTGCCAGCAGCTTGGAGGCTCAGAGCTCCTACGAGCAGTACTTC
v_call: TRBV2; d_call: .; j_call: TRBJ1-1; clone_size: few; cdr3_aa: CASSGGISGTEAFF; cdr3_nt: TGTGCCAGCAGTGGAGGGATATCTGGCACTGAAGCTTTCTTT
v_call: TRBV5-6; d_call: TRBD2; j_call: TRBJ2-5; clone_size: .; cdr3_aa: CASSLRGLPSPQYF; cdr3_nt: TGTGCCAGCAGCTTGAGGGGACTACCCAGTCCCCAGTACTTC
v_call: TRBV9; d_call: .; j_call: TRBJ1-1; clone_size: .; cdr3_aa: CASSSGMLGTEAFF; cdr3_nt: TGTGCCAGCAGCTCAGGGATGCTCGGCACTGAAGCTTTCTTT
v_call: TRBV11-2; d_call: .; j_call: TRBJ1-6; clone_size: .; cdr3_aa: CASSFEQDSPLHF; cdr3_nt: TGTGCCAGCAGCTTTGAACAGGATTCACCCCTCCACTTT
v_call: TRBV7-8; d_call: .; j_call: TRBJ1-3; clone_size: .; cdr3_aa: CASSPQGFGNTIYF; cdr3_nt: TGTGCCAGCAGCCCACAGGGTTTTGGAAACACCATATATTTT
v_call: TRBV10-3; d_call: TRBD2; j_call: TRBJ2-1; clone_size: .; cdr3_aa: CAISESGVSGRVYNEQFF; cdr3_nt: TGTGCCATCAGTGAGTCAGGAGTTAGCGGGAGGGTATACAATGAGCAGTTCTTC
v_call: TRBV6-6; d_call: .; j_call: TRBJ2-1; clone_size: .; cdr3_aa: CASRNPQGNEQFF; cdr3_nt: TGTGCCAGCAGAAACCCCCAGGGAAATGAGCAGTTCTTC
v_call: TRBV10-3; d_call: TRBD1; j_call: TRBJ2-7; clone_size: .; cdr3_aa: CAISALTGGSYEQYF; cdr3_nt: TGTGCCATCAGTGCTCTGACAGGGGGCTCCTACGAGCAGTACTTC
v_call: TRBV11-2; d_call: TRBD2; j_call: TRBJ2-7; clone_size: .; cdr3_aa: CASSLDRGSGSYEQYF; cdr3_nt: TGTGCCAGCAGCTTAGATAGGGGTAGCGGGAGCTACGAGCAGTACTTC
v_call: TRBV11-1; d_call: .; j_call: TRBJ1-1; clone_size: once; cdr3_aa: CASSLLRGGAEAFF; cdr3_nt: TGTGCCAGCAGCTTACTCAGGGGAGGGGCTGAAGCTTTCTTT
v_call: TRBV19; d_call: TRBD1; j_call: TRBJ1-5; clone_size: .; cdr3_aa: CASTLAGNQNGQGGQPQHF; cdr3_nt: TGTGCCAGTACCCTAGCCGGTAATCAAAACGGACAGGGAGGACAGCCCCAGCATTTT
v_call: TRBV6-6; d_call: .; j_call: TRBJ1-4; clone_size: .; cdr3_aa: CASSPVAEKLFF; cdr3_nt: TGTGCCAGCAGTCCTGTGGCTGAAAAACTGTTTTTT
v_call: TRBV6-4; d_call: .; j_call: TRBJ2-7; clone_size: .; cdr3_aa: CASSATGTGEQYF; cdr3_nt: TGTGCCAGCAGTGCGACAGGGACGGGGGAGCAGTACTTT
v_call: TRBV9; d_call: .; j_call: TRBJ2-7; clone_size: .; cdr3_aa: CASSVEDPGYEQYF; cdr3_nt: TGTGCCAGCAGCGTAGAGGACCCGGGATACGAGCAGTACTTC
v_call: TRBV27; d_call: TRBD1; j_call: TRBJ1-2; clone_size: .; cdr3_aa: CASSLDRDNYGYTF; cdr3_nt: TGTGCCAGCAGTCTAGACAGGGACAACTATGGCTACACCTTC
v_call: TRBV4-1; d_call: .; j_call: TRBJ1-4; clone_size: .; cdr3_aa: CASSQDALRNEKLFF; cdr3_nt: TGCGCCAGCAGCCAAGATGCCTTGCGGAATGAAAAACTGTTTTTT
v_call: TRBV7-8; d_call: TRBD2; j_call: TRBJ2-2; clone_size: .; cdr3_aa: CASSLASAGGTGELFF; cdr3_nt: TGTGCCAGCAGCTTAGCGTCGGCGGGGGGGACCGGGGAGCTGTTTTTT
v_call: TRBV30; d_call: .; j_call: TRBJ1-2; clone_size: once; cdr3_aa: CAWRRGRVYGYTF; cdr3_nt: TGTGCCTGGAGGCGGGGACGGGTCTATGGCTACACCTTC
v_call: TRBV10-3; d_call: .; j_call: TRBJ2-5; clone_size: once; cdr3_aa: CAISEREETQYF; cdr3_nt: TGTGCCATCAGTGAGAGGGAGGAGACCCAGTACTTC
v_call: TRBV9; d_call: .; j_call: TRBJ1-2; clone_size: .; cdr3_aa: CASSSREGGEGYTF; cdr3_nt: TGTGCCAGCAGCTCAAGAGAGGGAGGGGAGGGCTACACCTTC
v_call: TRBV7-8; d_call: .; j_call: TRBJ1-1; clone_size: .; cdr3_aa: CASSLVSDTEAFF; cdr3_nt: TGTGCCAGCAGCCTAGTCAGTGATACTGAAGCTTTCTTT
v_call: TRBV7-2; d_call: .; j_call: TRBJ2-5; clone_size: .; cdr3_aa: CASSSKSSETQYF; cdr3_nt: TGTGCCAGCAGCTCTAAATCATCGGAGACCCAGTACTTC
v_call: TRBV18; d_call: TRBD2; j_call: TRBJ2-3; clone_size: .; cdr3_aa: CASAPSGRTADTQYF; cdr3_nt: TGTGCCAGCGCTCCTAGCGGGAGGACGGCAGATACGCAGTATTTT